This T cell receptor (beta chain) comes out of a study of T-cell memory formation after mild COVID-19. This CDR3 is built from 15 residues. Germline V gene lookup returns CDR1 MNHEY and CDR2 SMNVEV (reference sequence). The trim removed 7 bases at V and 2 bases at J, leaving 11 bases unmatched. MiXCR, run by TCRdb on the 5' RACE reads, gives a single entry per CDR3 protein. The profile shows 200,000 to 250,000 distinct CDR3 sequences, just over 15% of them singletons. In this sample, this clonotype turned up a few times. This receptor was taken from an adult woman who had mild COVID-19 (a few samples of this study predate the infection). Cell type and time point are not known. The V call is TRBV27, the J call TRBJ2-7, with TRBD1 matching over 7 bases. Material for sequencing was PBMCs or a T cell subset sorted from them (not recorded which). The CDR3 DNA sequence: TGTGCCAGCACCACAGGGGACGGACAGGCCTACGAGCAGTACTTC. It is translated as CASTTGDGQAYEQYF.